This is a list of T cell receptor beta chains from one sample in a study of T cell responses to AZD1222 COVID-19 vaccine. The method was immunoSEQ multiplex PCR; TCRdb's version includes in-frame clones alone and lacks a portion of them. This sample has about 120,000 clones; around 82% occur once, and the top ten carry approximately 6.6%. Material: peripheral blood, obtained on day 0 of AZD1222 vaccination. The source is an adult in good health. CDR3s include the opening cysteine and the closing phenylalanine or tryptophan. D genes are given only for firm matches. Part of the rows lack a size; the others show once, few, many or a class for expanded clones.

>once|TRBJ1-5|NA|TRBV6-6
TGTGCCAGCAACAAGGAGGGGATAAGCAATCAGCCCCAGCATTTT
CASNKEGISNQPQHF
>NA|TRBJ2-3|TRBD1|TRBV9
TGTGCCAGCAGCGTATTTGACAGGGGGCTTGGAGATACGCAGTATTTT
CASSVFDRGLGDTQYF
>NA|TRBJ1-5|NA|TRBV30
TGTGCCTGGGGGCCCCAGCCCCAGCATTTT
CAWGPQPQHF
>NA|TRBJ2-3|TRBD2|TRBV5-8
TGTGCCAGCAGCTTGAAGGGGCTAGCGGGGGGATCGGATACGCAGTATTTT
CASSLKGLAGGSDTQYF
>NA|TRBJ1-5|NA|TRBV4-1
TGCGCCAGCAGCCAAGATCGAGGGTATCAGCCCCAGCATTTT
CASSQDRGYQPQHF
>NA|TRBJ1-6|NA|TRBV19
TGTGCCAGTAGTACGGACATGGTCAAGGGTTCACCCCTCCACTTT
CASSTDMVKGSPLHF
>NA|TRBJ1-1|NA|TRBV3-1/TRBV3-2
TGTGCCAGCAGCCAAGCGGGTGGGGGGGGCTTTGAAGCTTTCTTT
CASSQAGGGGFEAFF
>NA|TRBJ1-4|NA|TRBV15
TGTGCCACCAGCAGAGGGGGGATCTTTGCAACTAATGAAAAACTGTTTTTT
CATSRGGIFATNEKLFF
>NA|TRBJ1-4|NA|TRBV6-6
TGTGCCAGCAGGGATTTAGGAGAAAAACTGTTTTTT
CASRDLGEKLFF
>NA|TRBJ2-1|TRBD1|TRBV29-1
TGCAGCGTTGAAGGCCTCGACAGGGCTGATGAGCAGTTCTTC
CSVEGLDRADEQFF
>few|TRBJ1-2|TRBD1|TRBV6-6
TGTGCCAGCAGTGACCAGACTCAGGGGGCGATTGGCTACACCTTC
CASSDQTQGAIGYTF
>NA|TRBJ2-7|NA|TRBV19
TGTGCCAGTAGGGGGGAATACGAGCAGTACTTC
CASRGEYEQYF
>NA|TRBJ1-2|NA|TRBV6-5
TGTGCCAGCAGTTCCCCTAGTTTTATCTACACCTTC
CASSSPSFIYTF
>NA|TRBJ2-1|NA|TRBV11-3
TGTGCCAGCAGCCCCCAGGGGCGTGAGCAGTTCTTC
CASSPQGREQFF
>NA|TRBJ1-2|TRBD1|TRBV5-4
TGTGCCAGCAGCCCAGGGATTGGAGGGGGCCGAGGCTACACCTTC
CASSPGIGGGRGYTF
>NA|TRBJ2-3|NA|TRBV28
TGTGCCAGCAGGGAGGGGGATACGCAGTATTTT
CASREGDTQYF
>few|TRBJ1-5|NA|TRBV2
TGTGCCAGCAGTGAATCTTGGAATGGCGGCAATCAGCCCCAGCATTTT
CASSESWNGGNQPQHF
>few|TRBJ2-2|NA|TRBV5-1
TGCGCCAGCAGCTTGTCAGTGTCCGGGGAGCTGTTTTTT
CASSLSVSGELFF
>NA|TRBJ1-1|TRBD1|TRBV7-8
TGTGCCAGCAGCCCGGGACAGGGGACCTACACTGAAGCTTTCTTT
CASSPGQGTYTEAFF
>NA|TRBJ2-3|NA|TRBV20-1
TGCAGTGCCCTCCACTTGGGTACGCAGTATTTT
CSALHLGTQYF
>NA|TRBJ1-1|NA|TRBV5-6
TGTGCCAGCAGCTTGAGGGGGGGTCCGAACACTGAAGCTTTCTTT
CASSLRGGPNTEAFF
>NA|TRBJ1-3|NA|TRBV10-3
TGTGCCATCAGGGGCGTAGACTCTGGAAACACCATATATTTT
CAIRGVDSGNTIYF
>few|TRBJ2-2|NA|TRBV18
TGTGCCAGCCCCGACTTCAACACCGGGGAGCTGTTTTTT
CASPDFNTGELFF
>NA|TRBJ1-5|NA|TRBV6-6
TGTGCCAGCAGTTCCGCCACGATGGGGGGCAATCAGCCCCAGCATTTT
CASSSATMGGNQPQHF
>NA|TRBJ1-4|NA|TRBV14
TGTGCCAGCAGCCATAGTTCGGGGGACCCTAATGAAAAACTGTTTTTT
CASSHSSGDPNEKLFF
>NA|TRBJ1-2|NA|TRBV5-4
TGTGCCAGCAGCAGGTCAGGCTATGGCTACACCTTC
CASSRSGYGYTF
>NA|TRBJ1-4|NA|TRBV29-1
TGCAGCGTTGGGGGATCTAATGAAAAACTGTTTTTT
CSVGGSNEKLFF
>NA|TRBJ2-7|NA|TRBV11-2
TGTGCCAGCAGCTTTCAGGGGTACGAGCAGTACTTC
CASSFQGYEQYF
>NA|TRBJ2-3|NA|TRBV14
TGTGCCAGCAGCCAAGCGAACACAGATACGCAGTATTTT
CASSQANTDTQYF
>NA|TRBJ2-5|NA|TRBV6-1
TGTGCCAGCAGTGACACAGGGCCGGTGACCCAGTACTTC
CASSDTGPVTQYF
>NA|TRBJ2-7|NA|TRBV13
TGTGCCAGCAGCTGGGGCCCACAGACCTACGAGCAGTACTTC
CASSWGPQTYEQYF
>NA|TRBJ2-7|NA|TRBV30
TGTGCCTGGAGTCGTATCGGGTCCTACGAGCAGTACTTC
CAWSRIGSYEQYF
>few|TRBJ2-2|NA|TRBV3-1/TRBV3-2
TGTGCCAGCAGCCAAGATATCGGGACCGGGGAGCTGTTTTTT
CASSQDIGTGELFF
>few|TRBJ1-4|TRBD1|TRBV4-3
TGCGCCAGCAGCCAAGGCCCAGGGGGGAATGAAAAACTGTTTTTT
CASSQGPGGNEKLFF
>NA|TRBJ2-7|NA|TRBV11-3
TGTGCCAGCAGCTTACTCATCAGTTCCTACGAGCAGTACTTC
CASSLLISSYEQYF
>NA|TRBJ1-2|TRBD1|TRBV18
TGTGCCAGCTCACCAGAACAGGGGATGTACGGCTACACCTTC
CASSPEQGMYGYTF
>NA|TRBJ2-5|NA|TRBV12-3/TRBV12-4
TGTGCCAGCAGGGGACCGCCACAAGAGACCCAGTACTTC
CASRGPPQETQYF
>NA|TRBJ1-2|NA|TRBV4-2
TGTGCCAGCAGCCAAGTAGGGCAGGAGGTGGTTGGCTACACCTTC
CASSQVGQEVVGYTF
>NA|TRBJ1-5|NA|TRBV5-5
TGTGCCAGCAGCTTACAGGGAATCAGCAATCAGCCCCAGCATTTT
CASSLQGISNQPQHF
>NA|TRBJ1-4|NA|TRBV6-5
TGTGCCAGCAGTTTGGGGAGGGACGGGAATGAAAAACTGTTTTTT
CASSLGRDGNEKLFF
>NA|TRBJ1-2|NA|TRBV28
TGTGCCAGCAGGTTCCACAGGGATACTAACTATGGCTACACCTTC
CASRFHRDTNYGYTF
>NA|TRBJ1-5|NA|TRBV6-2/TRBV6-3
TGTGCCAGCAGTTACGCCGGTACTAACAGGGCCAATCAGCCCCAGCATTTT
CASSYAGTNRANQPQHF
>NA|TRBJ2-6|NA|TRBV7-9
TGTGCCAGCAGCTCACCATTTTCTGGGGCCAACGTCCTGACTTTC
CASSSPFSGANVLTF
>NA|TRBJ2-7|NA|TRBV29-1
TGCAGCGTTGGGGACGGCGACCACCTACTCGAGCAGTACTTC
CSVGDGDHLLEQYF
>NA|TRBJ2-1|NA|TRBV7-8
TGTGCCAGCAGCCTCCGCCCATCAGTTCCCCCCAATGAGCAGTTCTTC
CASSLRPSVPPNEQFF
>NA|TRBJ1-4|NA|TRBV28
TGTGCCAGCAGTTCAACTGGGGTTAACTATGAAAAACTGTTTTTT
CASSSTGVNYEKLFF